Included here is one T cell receptor (beta chain) sequence, with context. This sample is drawn from a study of blood T cell repertoires in COVID-19. Sequenced by immunoSEQ multiplex PCR; TCRdb stores in-frame clones only, minus some. The data contain about 120,000 clones, more than 75% of them singletons. The sequence derives from a man in his sixties with acute or convalescent COVID-19. Sequenced sample: peripheral blood.

CDR3 DNA: TGTGCCAGCAGCTTAACGAGTAGCGGGAGTGGGACCCAGTACTTC. This gives the protein CASSLTSSGSGTQYF. The chain combines TRBV7-3 with TRBJ2-5; TRBD2 agrees at 9 bases. The junction had 6 bases not matched to a gene; V was cut back by 0 bases and J by 7 bases. The CDR3 runs to 15 residues. Germline V gene sequence: CDR1 SGHTA, CDR2 FQGTGA.